These T cell receptor beta chains were read from a single sample in a study of blood T cells in healthy people across ages. TCRdb redid the calling of the 5' RACE reads with MiXCR, one entry per CDR3 protein. The sample yields around 1,600,000 distinct CDR3 sequences, approximately 43% seen once. Source material: blood. The receptors were sampled from a woman in her late teens or twenties in good health. Both conserved end residues are part of each CDR3. Each record gives: J gene, V gene, clone size, D gene, CDR3 DNA, CDR3 protein. D genes are given only for firm matches. A row's size may be missing; if present it is once, few, many or a size class.

TRBJ1-2	TRBV2	.	.	TGTGCCAGCAGTGATAGACACCCTTATGGCTACACCTTC	CASSDRHPYGYTF
TRBJ1-5	TRBV6-5	.	.	TGTGCCAGCAGTTACCCCGGGACCGGGTGGTATCGTGCGAATCAGCCCCAGCATTTT	CASSYPGTGWYRANQPQHF
TRBJ1-6	TRBV20-1	few	TRBD1	TGCAGTGCTCTCAGGGGGAATTCACCCCTCCACTTT	CSALRGNSPLHF
TRBJ2-3	TRBV7-2	few	.	TGTGCCAGCAGCTTAGCGGGACTCACCACAGATACGCAGTATTTT	CASSLAGLTTDTQYF
TRBJ2-5	TRBV9	.	TRBD2	TGTGCCAGCAGCGAGCGGGAGTCCCACAATGAGCAGTACTTC	CASSERESHNEQYF
TRBJ1-4	TRBV6-5	.	.	TGTGCCAGCAGTTACTCGAGAGGGGGATCTAATGAAAAACTGTTTTTT	CASSYSRGGSNEKLFF
TRBJ2-1	TRBV29-1	few	.	TGCAGCGCCGAAACAGGGTACACCTACAATGAGCAGTTCTTC	CSAETGYTYNEQFF
TRBJ2-2	TRBV7-7	once	.	TGTGCTAGCTCCGCGGGACACAGCACCGGGGAGCTGTTTTTT	CASSAGHSTGELFF
TRBJ1-1	TRBV5-1	.	.	TGCGCCAGCAGCTTGGCGGGAGGGGAGTACACTGAAGCTTTCTTT	CASSLAGGEYTEAFF
TRBJ2-7	TRBV6-2/TRBV6-3	.	.	TGTGCCAGCAGTTACGGGGACCGAACATACAACGAGCAGTACTTC	CASSYGDRTYNEQYF
TRBJ2-3	TRBV7-2	.	TRBD2	TGTGCCAGCACCCAAACTACTAGCGGGGCAATTACGCAGTATTTT	CASTQTTSGAITQYF
TRBJ1-5	TRBV12-3/TRBV12-4	.	TRBD1	TGTGCCAGCAGTTTTATCCCGGGACAGAGCAATCAGCCCCAGCATTTT	CASSFIPGQSNQPQHF
TRBJ2-1	TRBV28	few	TRBD2	TGTGCCAGCACTAGCGGGGGGGCTATAGATTCCTACAATGAGCAGTTCTTC	CASTSGGAIDSYNEQFF
TRBJ2-1	TRBV12-3/TRBV12-4	.	.	TGTGCCAGCAGTCCCTGGGGGGAGAATGCCTACAATGAGCAGTTCTTC	CASSPWGENAYNEQFF
TRBJ1-6	TRBV25-1	once	.	TGTGCCAGCAGTCTCGGCTGGGACTACGATTCACCCCTCCACTTT	CASSLGWDYDSPLHF